This T cell receptor beta chain stems from a study of T cells in pancreatic ductal adenocarcinoma. General study findings and limits: Enrichment of CD45RO+ effector over naive T cells in tumors may bias clonality. Blood clonality (approximately 0.07) did not differ significantly from tumor (roughly 0.1). Compared with tumor, blood showed more total productive templates and roughly 8-fold more clonotypes.

About this clone itself: Its antigen is not known.

The selected patients with pancreatic ductal adenocarcinoma had surgery but no neoadjuvant therapy. Generated by immunoSEQ multiplex PCR, the TCRdb table keeps only in-frame clones and is missing some. The profile shows about 5,400 clones, roughly 76% of them singletons. Sequencing was performed on pancreatic tumor tissue. This TCR derives from a human donor with pancreatic ductal adenocarcinoma.

The CDR3: CASSGGTGITEAFF. The DNA of the CDR3 is TGCGCCAGCTCCGGGGGGACAGGGATCACTGAAGCTTTCTTT. The rearrangement uses TRBV5-1 and TRBJ1-1; 9 positions agree with TRBD1. This CDR3 is 14 amino acids long. V was clipped by 7 bases and J by 4 bases; unmatched bases: 8. Germline CDR1 is SGHRS and CDR2 is YFSETQ.